This entry lists 5 T cell receptor beta chains sequenced from one sample in a study of graft-versus-host responses after intestinal transplantation. Investigators treated the graft tissue so that it released intraepithelial and lamina propria lymphocytes. Data came from immunoSEQ multiplex PCR; TCRdb stores just in-frame clones and leaves some out. The table records about 10,000 clones, about 80% of them present only once. The sample was ileum tissue, taken 23 days after intestinal transplant. Source of these receptors: a human patient who received an intestinal transplant, so some T cells may come from the graft donor.

The chain is built from TRBV25-1 and TRBJ1-4; 7 bases line up with TRBD1. V lost 3 bases and J lost 6; bases outside the gene matches: 7. The germline gives CDR1 MGHDK, CDR2 SYGVNS. CDR3 length: 15 residues. CDR3 amino acids: CASSDSQGGHEKLFF. Here the CDR3 DNA reads TGTGCCAGCAGTGATTCTCAGGGGGGACATGAAAAACTGTTTTTT.

The V and J genes are TRBV5-6 and TRBJ2-1; TRBD2 matches 7 bases. Trimming took 0 bases from V and 1 from J; bases not matched to a gene: 4. The CDR3 is 16 residues long. Per the germline V gene, CDR1 is SGHDT and CDR2 is YYEEEE. The CDR3 bases are TGTGCCAGCAGCTTGGTGCCTAGCGGTTCCTACAATGAGCAGTTCTTC. Encoded protein: CASSLVPSGSYNEQFF.

The rearrangement uses TRBV2 and TRBJ1-2; D ambiguous. Between the trimmed V and J ends, which lost 5 bases and 4 bases, there was a span of 11 bases. CDR3 size: 13 residues. Germline CDR1 reads SNHLY; CDR2 reads FYNNEI. CDR3 in DNA: TGTGCCAGCAGTCGTGACTCAGGCTATGGCTACACCTTC. Translation gives CASSRDSGYGYTF.

The J gene is TRBJ2-7, the V gene TRBV4-1; D is perhaps TRBD1 or TRBD2 (6 bases each). Germline-derived CDR1 and CDR2 are MGHRA and YSYEKL. This CDR3 is built from 17 residues. V lost 5 bases, J lost 3 bases, and 23 bases lay in between. CDR3 amino acids: CASSLEQGRRGLYEQYF. CDR3 DNA sequence: TGCGCCAGCAGCTTAGAACAGGGCCGGCGGGGCCTCTACGAGCAGTACTTC.

V gene TRBV7-9 combines with J gene TRBJ2-3; perhaps TRBD2 as D (5 bases). The V gene's germline CDR1 is SEHNR and CDR2 FQNEAQ (reference sequence). Trimming took off 1 base at V and 0 bases at J, with 14 bases between the two ends. This CDR3 is built from 17 residues. CDR3 in DNA: TGTGCCAGCAGCTTAGGTCCTCTAGCAGCTAGCACAGATACGCAGTATTTT. Its protein is CASSLGPLAASTDTQYF.